Sequencing of this T cell receptor (beta chain) was carried out in a study of Graves' ophthalmopathy and Graves' hyperthyroidism. The CDR3 consists of 15 residues. Germline-derived CDR1 and CDR2 are SGHRS and YFSETQ. J lost 5 bases, V lost 4 bases, and 9 bases had no gene match. There are a few counts of this clonotype. Amplified material comprised TCR beta CDR3 regions derived from RNA transcripts. An initial RT-PCR round employing HTBI primers preceded a second-round multiplex PCR. TCRdb reprocessed the multiplex PCR reads via MiXCR and lists one record per CDR3 protein. The table records about 620,000 distinct CDR3 sequences, approximately 22% of them present only once.

This sequence originates from a young woman with stable Graves' hyperthyroidism. Some clones in this sample may be carry-over from other donors' samples. The sequenced material came from peripheral blood. The J gene is TRBJ2-1, the V gene TRBV5-1; 7 bases map to TRBD1. This CDR3 reads CASSRGQLHNNEQFF. CDR3 sequence (DNA): TGCGCCAGCAGCCGGGGACAGCTTCACAACAATGAGCAGTTCTTC.